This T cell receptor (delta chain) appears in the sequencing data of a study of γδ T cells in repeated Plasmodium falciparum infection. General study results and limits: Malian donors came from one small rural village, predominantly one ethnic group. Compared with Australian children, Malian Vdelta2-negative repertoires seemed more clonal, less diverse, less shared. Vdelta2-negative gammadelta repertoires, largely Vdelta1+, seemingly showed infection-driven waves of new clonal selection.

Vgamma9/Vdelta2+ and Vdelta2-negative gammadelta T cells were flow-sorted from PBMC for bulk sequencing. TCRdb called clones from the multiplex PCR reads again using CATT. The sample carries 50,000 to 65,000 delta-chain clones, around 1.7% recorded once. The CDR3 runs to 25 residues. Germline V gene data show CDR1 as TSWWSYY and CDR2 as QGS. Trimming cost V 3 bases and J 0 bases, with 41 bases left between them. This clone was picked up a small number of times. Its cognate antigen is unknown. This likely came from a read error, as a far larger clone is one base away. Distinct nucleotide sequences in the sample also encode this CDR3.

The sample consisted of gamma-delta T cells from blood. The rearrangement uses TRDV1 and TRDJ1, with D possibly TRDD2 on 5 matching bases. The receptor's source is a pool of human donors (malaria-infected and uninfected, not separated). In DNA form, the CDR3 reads TGTGCTCTTGGGGAGCCCCGGAAACCCTACCCTTTACTCCGTGCCACCATTAGGAACACCGATAAACTCATCTTT. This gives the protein CALGEPRKPYPLLRATIRNTDKLIF.